The next 32 T cell receptor beta chains were all read from a single sample in a study of shared clonotypes between healthy human individuals. Naive CD8 cells lacked CD45RO, underwent positive selection for CCR7 and left out terminally differentiated effector memory CD45RA+ cells. Sequenced by immunoSEQ multiplex PCR; TCRdb stores in-frame clones only, minus some. Altogether about 2 million clones are present, roughly 95% being singletons, with the ten largest covering 0.85% to 1.2%. Sequenced: naive CD8+ T cells sorted from blood. Receptors originate from a man aged 18 to 35 in good health.

This chain links TRBV7-9 with TRBJ2-2; D call uncertain. This CDR3 contains 13 residues. CDR1 SEHNR and CDR2 FQNEAQ come from the germline V gene (reference sequence). Trimming took 3 bases from V and 7 from J, leaving 9 bases between them. Here the CDR3 DNA reads TGTGCCAGCAGCTTCTCGGTGGGCGGGGAGCTGTTTTTT. Translation: CASSFSVGGELFF.

This chain uses TRBV7-9 with TRBJ2-1, with 7 bases identical to TRBD1. Trimming cost V 0 bases and J 9 bases; bases outside gene matches: 11. The CDR3 length is 16 residues. Germline V gene data show CDR1 as SEHNR and CDR2 as FQNEAQ (reference sequence). CDR3 amino acids: CASSLAQGGKVGEQFF. The CDR3 DNA reads TGTGCCAGCAGCTTAGCCCAAGGGGGCAAGGTCGGTGAGCAGTTCTTC.

The V call is TRBV10-1, the J call TRBJ2-7; weak D call: TRBD2 (5 bases). In germline, CDR1 is WNHNN, CDR2 SYGVQD (reference sequence). The ends were cut back, 9 bases at V and 6 bases at J, with 24 bases in the middle. CDR3 length: 15 amino acids. Written as DNA, the CDR3 is TGCGCCAGGGCGGTTCTAAGCGCGGGCGGCGCCGAGCAGTACTTC. This codes for CARAVLSAGGAEQYF.

The rearrangement uses TRBV4-3 and TRBJ2-2, with TRBD2 as a possible D gene (6 bases). Trimming left V 0 bases short and J 6 bases short, with 14 bases between. This CDR3 is built from 16 residues. CDR1 and CDR2 from the germline V gene are LGHNA and YSLEER. The CDR3 nucleotides read TGCGCCAGCAGCCAAGATACGGGAGCGCCCCCCGGGGAGCTGTTTTTT. As protein: CASSQDTGAPPGELFF.

The chain links TRBV27 to TRBJ2-3; D possibly matches TRBD1 or TRBD2 (7 bases each). Germline CDR1 reads MNHEY; CDR2 reads SMNVEV (reference sequence). There are 14 residues in the CDR3. V lost 4 bases and J lost 4, with 12 bases in between. Here the CDR3 DNA reads TGTGCCAGCAGTTGGGCAGGGGGGGCAGATACGCAGTATTTT. Translation gives CASSWAGGADTQYF.

The genes are TRBV2 and TRBJ2-5; 7 nucleotides line up with TRBD1. With V trimmed by 1 base and J by 0 bases, 11 bases remained unmatched. The CDR3 contains 18 residues. Germline V gene data show CDR1 as SNHLY and CDR2 as FYNNEI. The CDR3 spells CASSEGQLGQANQETQYF. DNA for the CDR3: TGTGCCAGCAGTGAAGGACAGTTAGGACAGGCCAACCAAGAGACCCAGTACTTC. Together with reference TRBV2 and TRBJ2-5, the CDR3 gives the full variable domain: EPEVTQTPSHQVTQMGQEVILRCVPISNHLYFYWYRQILGQKVEFLVSFYNNEISEKSEIFDDQFSVERPDGSNFTLKIRSTKLEDSAMYFCASSEGQLGQANQETQYFGPGTRLLVL.

This clone showed up just a few times. The gene calls are TRBV10-3 and TRBJ2-7; possibly TRBD1 for D (6 bases). V was trimmed by 0 bases and J by 5 bases, leaving 14 bases between them. Germline assignment: CDR1 ENHRY and CDR2 SYGVKD. The CDR3 spans 15 residues. The CDR3: CAISESTRGGDEQYF. DNA of the CDR3: TGTGCCATCAGTGAGTCGACTCGAGGGGGTGACGAGCAGTACTTC.

CDR3 residues: CASSLRYSSQETQYF. CDR3 DNA: TGTGCCAGCAGCTTAAGGTACAGCAGCCAAGAGACCCAGTACTTC. The V and J genes are TRBV11-2 and TRBJ2-5; D gene uncertain. Germline V gene sequence: CDR1 SGHAT, CDR2 FQNNGV. Trimming shortened V by 2 bases and J by 1 base, and 11 bases separated the two germline ends. This CDR3 has 15 amino acids.

V gene TRBV9 combines with J gene TRBJ1-2, with a possible D match to TRBD1 (5 bases). This CDR3 contains 15 residues. The germline CDR1 and CDR2 sequences are SGDLS and YYNGEE. V was cut by 0 bases and J by 3 bases, with 12 bases left in between. CDR3 amino acids: CASSVAGNWDYGYTF. CDR3 sequence (DNA): TGTGCCAGCAGCGTAGCAGGGAACTGGGACTATGGCTACACCTTC.

V is TRBV4-2 and J is TRBJ2-7; 7 bases agree with TRBD2. The CDR3 sequence is 17 residues long. Germline trimming cut 0 bases from V and 2 bases from J; bases unmatched to any gene: 10. Looked up from germline, CDR1 is LGHNA and CDR2 is YNFKEQ. The CDR3 spells CASSQEPMGEGTYEQYF. CDR3 coding DNA: TGTGCCAGCAGCCAAGAACCAATGGGGGAGGGTACCTACGAGCAGTACTTC.

V and J are TRBV4-1 and TRBJ2-7; 16 bases match TRBD2. Germline V lookup: CDR1 MGHRA, CDR2 YSYEKL. The V gene end was trimmed by 0 bases and the J gene end by 3 bases; junction bases not matched to a gene: 5. The CDR3 is 18 residues long. The CDR3 loop is CASSQEPGLAGGVYEQYF. CDR3 DNA sequence: TGCGCCAGCAGCCAAGAACCGGGACTAGCGGGAGGGGTCTACGAGCAGTACTTC.

The chain recombines TRBV27 with TRBJ2-5; D perhaps matches TRBD1 (6 bases). The CDR3 is 15 residues long. Trimming shortened V by 0 bases and J by 1 base, and 9 bases separated the two germline ends. Germline V CDR1 and CDR2: MNHEY, SMNVEV (reference sequence). The CDR3 loop is CASSLSQGIQETQYF. The CDR3 DNA sequence: TGTGCCAGCAGTTTATCGCAGGGGATCCAAGAGACCCAGTACTTC.

In the case of this clone: The same CDR3 arises from other DNA sequences in this sample as well. The rearrangement uses TRBV19 and TRBJ1-1; D unclear. The ends were cut back, 6 bases at V and 0 bases at J, with 8 bases in the middle. The length of the CDR3 is 13 residues. CDR1 and CDR2 from the germline V gene are LNHDA and SQIVND (reference sequence). In DNA form, the CDR3 reads TGTGCCAGTAGGCCGACCCTGAACACTGAAGCTTTCTTT. It encodes CASRPTLNTEAFF.

Notes on this clone: Other DNA sequences in this specimen translate into the identical CDR3. The chain has TRBV27 and TRBJ1-1; D is unresolved. The CDR3 consists of 13 residues. V shed 3 bases and J shed 0 bases, with 5 bases lying between them. CDR1 is MNHEY, CDR2 SMNVEV, per germline (reference sequence). CDR3 coding DNA: TGTGCCAGCAGTTTGGCAATGAACACTGAAGCTTTCTTT. This sequence encodes CASSLAMNTEAFF.

The J gene is TRBJ2-7, the V gene TRBV15; D is possibly TRBD1 (5 bases). V lost 0 bases to trimming and J lost 0 bases, with 12 bases between them. This CDR3 is 16 amino acids long. Germline V gives CDR1 LNHNV, CDR2 YYDKDF (reference sequence). The CDR3, as DNA: TGTGCCACCAGCAGAGATAGGGGCAGCCTCTCCTACGAGCAGTACTTC. Translated, it gives CATSRDRGSLSYEQYF.

This chain uses TRBV7-9 with TRBJ2-7; 9 bases align to TRBD1. With V trimmed by 3 bases and J by 3 bases, 6 bases remained unmatched. This CDR3 is built from 15 residues. The V gene's germline CDR1 is SEHNR and CDR2 FQNEAQ (reference sequence). CDR3 residues: CASSFPTGGIYEQYF. DNA for the CDR3: TGTGCCAGCAGCTTTCCGACAGGGGGTATCTACGAGCAGTACTTC.

For this clone: This may come from a read error, since a much larger clone is one base off. The sample carries other DNA sequences with the same CDR3. The chain links TRBV13 to TRBJ2-7; D uncertain. V lost 0 bases, J lost 4 bases, and 7 bases lay in between. CDR1 is PRHDT, CDR2 FYEKMQ, per germline (reference sequence). This CDR3 is 13 amino acids long. In nucleotides, the CDR3 is TGTGCCAGCAGCTTAGGGCTGGGGTACGAGCAGTACTTC. This codes for CASSLGLGYEQYF.

V and J are TRBV21-1 and TRBJ1-5. TRBV21-1 is reported as a pseudogene. This CDR3 is 16 amino acids long. CDR3 nucleotides: TGTGCCAGCAGCAAATCGTATAAAGTAGGGACTCAGCCCCAGCATTTT. Translation gives CASSKSYKVGTQPQHF.

This clone was detected a few times. V gene TRBV25-1 combines with J gene TRBJ2-7, with TRBD1 matching 7 bases. V shed 4 bases and J 0 bases; nucleotides not matched to a gene: 0. The CDR3 runs 13 residues. CDR1 and CDR2 from the germline V gene are MGHDK and SYGVNS. Here the CDR3 reads CASSGDSSYEQYF. CDR3 in DNA: TGTGCCAGCAGTGGGGACAGCTCCTACGAGCAGTACTTC.

The V call is TRBV6-1, the J call TRBJ1-6; D gene uncertain. The germline CDR1 and CDR2 sequences are MNHNS and SASEGT. Trimming shortened V by 1 base and J by 8 bases, and 12 bases separated the two germline ends. This CDR3 region has 15 residues. The DNA of the CDR3 is TGTGCCAGCAGTGAAGAAGTATTGATGGATTCACCCCTCCACTTT. Amino acids: CASSEEVLMDSPLHF.

V and J are TRBV27 and TRBJ1-5, with 7 bases identical to TRBD1. The CDR3 has 14 amino acids. Germline CDR1 MNHEY, CDR2 SMNVEV (reference sequence). The V segment lost 2 bases and the J segment 6 bases; nucleotides outside the gene matches: 4. The CDR3 sequence: CASSLIGGGQPQHF. DNA of the CDR3: TGTGCCAGCAGTTTAATAGGGGGCGGTCAGCCCCAGCATTTT.

The V call is TRBV4-3, the J call TRBJ2-1, with TRBD2 identical over 9 bases. Germline CDR1 LGHNA, CDR2 YSLEER. V was clipped by 0 bases and J by 8 bases; unmatched bases: 8. The CDR3 sequence is 16 residues long. CDR3 nucleotide sequence: TGCGCCAGCAGCCAAGATCTCAGCGGGAGGTGGTATGAGCAGTTCTTC. Translation: CASSQDLSGRWYEQFF.

This clone appeared a single time. This sequence joins TRBV7-9 and TRBJ1-1; TRBD1 might be the D (6 bases). From germline, CDR1 is SEHNR and CDR2 FQNEAQ (reference sequence). CDR3 length equals 15 residues. The ends were cut back, 4 bases at V and 2 bases at J, with 14 bases in the middle. CDR3 sequence reads: CASSSTGLINTEAFF. The CDR3 nucleotides read TGTGCCAGCAGCTCCACAGGGTTAATCAACACTGAAGCTTTCTTT.

The chain employs TRBV4-1 and TRBJ1-6; D is possibly TRBD1 (6 bases). Trimming pared 0 bases from V and 4 bases from J, leaving 10 bases between. This CDR3 is built from 16 residues. Germline CDR1 reads MGHRA; CDR2 reads YSYEKL. The CDR3 sequence is CASSQETGTYNSPLHF. CDR3 coding DNA: TGCGCCAGCAGCCAAGAGACGGGGACATATAATTCACCCCTCCACTTT.

The chain is built from TRBV4-1 and TRBJ1-3; unclear D gene. The germline V and J ends were trimmed by 3 bases and 0 bases, with 9 bases remaining between them. CDR3 size: 15 residues. The germline gives CDR1 MGHRA, CDR2 YSYEKL. The CDR3 DNA follows: TGCGCCAGCAGCCATGGTGGCGCCTCTGGAAACACCATATATTTT. Translation: CASSHGGASGNTIYF.

This chain connects TRBV19 to TRBJ2-7, with 10 bases fitting TRBD2. V lost 6 bases and J lost 5; bases outside the gene matches: 7. Germline V CDR1 and CDR2: LNHDA, SQIVND (reference sequence). This CDR3 has 14 residues. The CDR3 coding sequence is TGTGCCAGTAGCGAAGCGGGGGGGCCCGACGAGCAGTACTTC. Translation: CASSEAGGPDEQYF.

The rearrangement joins TRBV5-6 to TRBJ2-4, with 9 bases matching TRBD1. The CDR3 is made up of 13 amino acids. Germline loops: CDR1 SGHDT, CDR2 YYEEEE. Trimming at V came to 3 bases and at J to 8 bases, leaving 3 bases not matched to a gene. DNA for the CDR3: TGTGCCAGCAGCTGGGACAGGGCTGACATTCAGTACTTC. This sequence encodes CASSWDRADIQYF.

The chain uses TRBV7-8 and TRBJ2-5, with 13 bases matching TRBD2. Losses at the gene ends were 5 bases for V and 2 bases for J; bases not matched to a gene: 5. CDR1 SGHVS and CDR2 FQNEAQ come from the germline V gene. The CDR3 runs 16 residues. The CDR3 is CASSETSGGPQETQYF. CDR3 bases: TGTGCCAGCAGCGAGACTAGCGGGGGGCCGCAAGAGACCCAGTACTTC.

Of note for this clone: A much larger clone differs from this one at a single base, so this may be a read error. The chain uses TRBV30 and TRBJ2-4; perhaps TRBD1 as D (5 bases). Germline V CDR1 and CDR2: GTSNPN, SVGIG (reference sequence). Trimming removed 0 bases from V and 2 bases from J, with 11 bases in between. CDR3 length equals 15 residues. The CDR3 loop reads CAWSVRGVTKNIQYF. In DNA form, the CDR3 reads TGTGCCTGGAGTGTAAGGGGCGTGACCAAAAACATTCAGTACTTC.

This chain uses TRBV27 with TRBJ2-2, with D perhaps TRBD1 (6 bases). Trimming pared 4 bases from V and 1 base from J, leaving 7 bases between. CDR1 is MNHEY, CDR2 SMNVEV, per germline (reference sequence). The CDR3 is 14 amino acids. In DNA, the CDR3 is TGTGCCAGCAGTTGGGGACAGAACACCGGGGAGCTGTTTTTT. It translates to CASSWGQNTGELFF.

V is TRBV7-9 and J is TRBJ1-6; D possibly corresponds to TRBD1 (5 bases). This CDR3 region has 17 residues. Trimming cost V 2 bases and J 5 bases, with 16 bases left between them. Germline values: CDR1 SEHNR, CDR2 FQNEAQ (reference sequence). CDR3 region: CASSLWGSSSNNSPLHF. The CDR3 coding sequence is TGTGCCAGCAGCTTATGGGGGAGCTCCTCAAATAATTCACCCCTCCACTTT. Full variable domain (missing parts from reference TRBV7-9 and TRBJ1-6): DTGVSQNPRHKITKRGQNVTFRCDPISEHNRLYWYRQTLGQGPEFLTYFQNEAQLEKSRLLSDRFSAERPKGSFSTLEIQRTEQGDSAMYLCASSLWGSSSNNSPLHFGNGTRLTVT.

The chain combines TRBV2 with TRBJ2-1, with 9 nucleotides matching TRBD2. CDR1 is SNHLY and CDR2 is FYNNEI in the germline V gene. The CDR3 runs to 15 residues. Trimming removed 7 bases from V and 5 bases from J; junction bases left unmatched: 9. CDR3 sequence reads: CASKGSSGIHNEQFF. CDR3 DNA: TGTGCCAGCAAGGGTTCTAGCGGGATCCACAATGAGCAGTTCTTC.